These T cell receptor beta chains were read from a single sample in a study of shared T cell receptors in the human thymus. Some clones are missing from TCRdb's copy, which holds only in-frame ones; the method was immunoSEQ multiplex PCR. The table records almost 550,000 clones, 70% to 80% of them present only once. These sequences were also reported in another study, on human thymus T cells.

The sequenced sample was thymocytes. The receptor source for this set is a boy under two years old with a congenital heart defect. CDR3s include the opening cysteine and the closing phenylalanine or tryptophan. D genes are given only for firm matches. For some rows the clone size is stated as once, few or many, or as a class when expanded; others skip it.

TRBV2	TRBJ2-1	-	TRBD2	TGTGCCAGCAAAACGGGAGGGTTCTCGGATGAGCAGTTCTTC	CASKTGGFSDEQFF
TRBV5-1	TRBJ1-2	few	-	TGCGCCAGCAGTGAAGAAGACAGTGGCTATGGCTACACCTTC	CASSEEDSGYGYTF
TRBV5-1	TRBJ2-1	-	-	TGCGCCAGCAGCCCGGGACTTCGGTATGAGCAGTTCTTC	CASSPGLRYEQFF
TRBV29-1	TRBJ2-1	-	TRBD2	TGCAGCGTTGAAGGACTAGCGGGAGTATCCTACAATGAGCAGTTCTTC	CSVEGLAGVSYNEQFF
TRBV20-1	TRBJ2-1	-	-	TGCAGTGCTAGCGCGGGGCTGGAGCAGTTCTTC	CSASAGLEQFF
TRBV27	TRBJ2-2	-	-	TGTGCCAGCTCCCTGGGGTCCGGGGCCGGGGAGCTGTTTTTT	CASSLGSGAGELFF
TRBV9	TRBJ1-2	-	-	TGTGCCAGCAGCGAGATATTCCGGACGGACTCTCATGGCTACACCTTC	CASSEIFRTDSHGYTF
TRBV19	TRBJ2-5	-	TRBD2	TGTGCCACTAAACGGACTAGCTTAGAGACCCAGTACTTC	CATKRTSLETQYF
TRBV10-1	TRBJ2-1	-	TRBD2	TGCGCCAGCAGTCCCGTATCCTCCCCTGGGACTAGCGGGAGGAAGGTGAGGTTCTTC	CASSPVSSPGTSGRKVRFF
TRBV5-6	TRBJ2-7	-	TRBD1	TGTGCCAGCAGCTTTACAGGGGGCGAGCAGTACTTC	CASSFTGGEQYF
TRBV6-4	TRBJ2-3	-	-	TGTGCCAGCAGTGACGGCCCTAGCGAGACAGATACGCAGTATTTT	CASSDGPSETDTQYF
TRBV4-3	TRBJ2-1	-	-	TGCGCCAGCAGCCAAGAAGGGGCTACGCACAATGAGCAGTTCTTC	CASSQEGATHNEQFF
TRBV21-1	TRBJ1-3	few	-	TGTGCCACCGGGGCTCTTGGACAGGCCCCTTTCTCTGGAAACACCATATATTTT	CATGALGQAPFSGNTIYF
TRBV10-2	TRBJ1-1	-	TRBD1	TGCGCCAGCAGTAGGACAGGGGATCCCACTGAAGCTTTCTTT	CASSRTGDPTEAFF
TRBV4-2	TRBJ2-2	-	TRBD2	TGTGCCAGCAGCCGGGGACTAGCGGGAGCCCGGAACACCGGGGAGCTGTTTTTT	CASSRGLAGARNTGELFF
TRBV25-1	TRBJ2-7	-	-	TGTGCCACCCTCAGCGGGACAACCTACGAGCAGTACTTC	CATLSGTTYEQYF
TRBV4-3	TRBJ2-2	-	TRBD2	TGCGCCAGCAGCCAACCCGGGACTAGATCTAACACCGGGGAGCTGTTTTTT	CASSQPGTRSNTGELFF
TRBV2	TRBJ2-2	-	TRBD2	TGTGCCAGCAGTGAAGAATGGGTAGCGGGGTTCACCGGGGAGCTGTTTTTT	CASSEEWVAGFTGELFF
TRBV10-3	TRBJ2-1	few	-	TGTGCCATCAGATACACCATACGGGGGGAGCAGTTCTTC	CAIRYTIRGEQFF
TRBV4-1	TRBJ1-5	-	TRBD1	TGCGCCAGCAGCCAAGCTGGACAGGATCAGCCCCAGCATTTT	CASSQAGQDQPQHF
TRBV6-5	TRBJ1-2	-	TRBD1	TGTGCCAGCAGAGGGGGCTACTATGGCTACACCTTC	CASRGGYYGYTF
TRBV5-4	TRBJ2-2	-	-	TGTGCCAGCAGCTTTGGCTTTCCCCCGGGCGGGGAGCTGTTTTTT	CASSFGFPPGGELFF
TRBV4-3	TRBJ2-7	-	-	TGCGCCAGCAGCCAAGTTGGAGGGACAGCCTCTTCCTACGAGCAGTACTTC	CASSQVGGTASSYEQYF
TRBV14	TRBJ2-7	few	TRBD1	TGTGCCAGCAGCCGAAAGAACGCAGGGGGCGGGCAACACTACGAGCAGTACTTC	CASSRKNAGGGQHYEQYF
TRBV11-1	TRBJ2-7	-	TRBD1	TGTGCCAGCAGCATAGACAGGGGATCGAGGGAGCAGTACTTC	CASSIDRGSREQYF
TRBV28	TRBJ1-2	-	TRBD1	TGTGCCAGCAGTGGGGACAGGGCCCCTAACTATGGCTACACCTTC	CASSGDRAPNYGYTF
TRBV7-8	TRBJ2-7	-	TRBD1	TGTGCCAGCAGCCTCGGACAGGGGGCCTACGAGCAGTACTTC	CASSLGQGAYEQYF
TRBV9	TRBJ2-3	-	TRBD2	TGTGCCAGCAGCCTAAACGACCTTAGCGGGACCGATACGCAGTATTTT	CASSLNDLSGTDTQYF
TRBV5-4	TRBJ2-3	few	TRBD2	TGTGCCAGCAGCTCCCACCAGAGACTAGCATATAGCACAGATACGCAGTATTTT	CASSSHQRLAYSTDTQYF
TRBV4-1	TRBJ1-1	-	-	TGCGCCAGCAGCCAAGAGGGGGCTGGAACTGAAGCTTTCTTT	CASSQEGAGTEAFF
TRBV4-3	TRBJ2-1	-	TRBD2	TGCGCCAGCAGCCCCACCCCCGTGACTAGCGGCCCCTACAATGAGCAGTTCTTC	CASSPTPVTSGPYNEQFF
TRBV10-3	TRBJ2-1	-	TRBD2	TGTGCCATCAGTGAGTCAATAAAAGACTGGACTAGCGGAAACTACGATGAGCAGTTCTTC	CAISESIKDWTSGNYDEQFF
TRBV9	TRBJ2-7	-	-	TGTGCCAGCAGCGTAGAGGTTGGACTCCTCTACGAGCAGTACTTC	CASSVEVGLLYEQYF
TRBV10-1	TRBJ1-5	-	-	TGCCCCCGGGGGGGGACTCGCAATCAGCCCCAGCATTTT	CPRGGTRNQPQHF
TRBV4-1	TRBJ2-1	-	TRBD2	TGCGCCAGCAGCCAAGAGCCTAGCGGGAGGGAGAATGAGCAGTTCTTC	CASSQEPSGRENEQFF
TRBV9	TRBJ2-7	-	TRBD2	TGTGCCATCAGATGGACTAGCGGGACCCGCCTGGGCTACGAGCAGTACTTC	CAIRWTSGTRLGYEQYF
TRBV5-4	TRBJ2-7	-	TRBD2	TGTGCCAGCAGCTTGGGGCTAGCGGGAGGGCCCCTGGGGTCCTACGAGCAGTACTTC	CASSLGLAGGPLGSYEQYF
TRBV19	TRBJ1-1	few	-	TGTGCCAGTAGTCCCCAGGGACAATTGGTTACTGAAGCTTTCTTT	CASSPQGQLVTEAFF
TRBV4-1	TRBJ2-2	-	TRBD2	TGCGCCAGCAGCCCTATAGCGGGAGGGCCCGGCACGGAGCTGTTTTTT	CASSPIAGGPGTELFF
TRBV5-1	TRBJ1-1	-	-	TGCGCCAGCAGCTTGGGACCGGACACCTGGAGCACTGAAGCTTTCTTT	CASSLGPDTWSTEAFF
TRBV23-1	TRBJ1-2	-	-	TGCGCCAGCTCACCGGCGGGGGGGCGAGGACTTTGTTATGGCTACACCTTC	CASSPAGGRGLCYGYTF
TRBV7-2	TRBJ2-1	few	TRBD2	TGTGCCAGCAGCCCCCCGGGACTAGCGGGCGCCTCCTACAATGAGCAGTTCTTC	CASSPPGLAGASYNEQFF